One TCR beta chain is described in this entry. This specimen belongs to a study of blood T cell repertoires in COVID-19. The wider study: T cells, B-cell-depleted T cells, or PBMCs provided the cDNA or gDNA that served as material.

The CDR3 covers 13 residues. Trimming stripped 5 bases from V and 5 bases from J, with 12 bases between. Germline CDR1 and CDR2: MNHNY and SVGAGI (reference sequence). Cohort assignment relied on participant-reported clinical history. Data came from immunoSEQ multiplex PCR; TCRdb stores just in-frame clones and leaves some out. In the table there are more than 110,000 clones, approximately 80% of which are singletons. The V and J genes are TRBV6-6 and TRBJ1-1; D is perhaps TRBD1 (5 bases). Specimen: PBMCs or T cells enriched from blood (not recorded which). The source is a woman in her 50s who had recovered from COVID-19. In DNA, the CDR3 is TGTGCCAGCAGTCAACAGGACGGTACTGAAGCTTTCTTT. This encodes CASSQQDGTEAFF.